The 7 T cell receptor beta chains listed next were all sequenced from one sample in a study of early T cells in non-severe SARS-CoV-2 infection. One entry per CDR3 protein results from TCRdb running MiXCR on the 5' RACE reads. The table lists about 69,000 distinct CDR3 sequences, roughly 9.5% of them singletons. The sample was whole blood. These receptors were collected from an adult who was a healthcare worker with PCR-confirmed SARS-CoV-2 infection or an uninfected control (not recorded which).

This clonotype was found many times. The chain employs TRBV7-2 and TRBJ2-7; D is unclear. Trimming took off 5 bases at V and 2 bases at J, with 10 bases between the two ends. CDR3 length equals 13 residues. Germline V gives CDR1 SGHTA, CDR2 FQGNSA. The CDR3 region has the DNA TGTGCCAGCAGCCCCCCCGGGCCCTACGAGCAGTACTTC. Its protein product is CASSPPGPYEQYF.

There are many counts of this clonotype. This rearrangement joins TRBV29-1 to TRBJ1-2; 10 nucleotides match TRBD1. The CDR3 is 13 residues long. From germline, CDR1 is SQVTM and CDR2 ANQGSEA. J was trimmed by 7 bases and V by 3 bases; bases with no gene match: 5. The CDR3 loop reads CSVDGQGVFGYTF. The CDR3 DNA sequence: TGCAGCGTTGACGGACAGGGGGTTTTTGGCTACACCTTC.

This clonotype was recorded at least ten times. The V gene is TRBV7-2, the J gene TRBJ1-5; the match to TRBD1 covers 9 bases. The V segment lost 5 bases and the J segment 2 bases; nucleotides outside the gene matches: 7. Germline loops: CDR1 SGHTA, CDR2 FQGNSA. This CDR3 has 16 residues. CDR3 DNA: TGTGCCAGCAGCCGGGACAGGGCGAGGGGCAATCAGCCCCAGCATTTT. Translation gives CASSRDRARGNQPQHF.

A word on this clonotype: A much bigger clone sits one base away, suggesting this may be a read error. The DNA for the CDR3 is TGTGCCAGCAGCCCCCGCCAGGGCCTGAACACTAAAGCTTTCTTT. Its translation is CASSPRQGLNTKAFF. V usage is TRBV7-6 and J usage is TRBJ1-1, with D tentatively TRBD1 (5 bases). CDR3 length: 15 residues. CDR1 SGHVS and CDR2 FNYEAQ come from the germline V gene.

Many counts were recorded for this clonotype. The chain joins TRBV30 to TRBJ2-3, with TRBD2 as a possible D gene (6 bases). V lost 4 bases, J lost 0 bases, and 11 bases lay in between. Germline V gene lookup returns CDR1 GTSNPN and CDR2 SVGIG (reference sequence). This CDR3 is 14 amino acids long. CDR3 DNA sequence: TGTGCCTGGACCGGGGGACTTAGCACAGATACGCAGTATTTT. It encodes CAWTGGLSTDTQYF. The variable domain in full, completed from reference TRBV30 and TRBJ2-3, reads SQTIHQWPATLVQPVGSPLSLECTVEGTSNPNLYWYRQAAGRGLQLLFYSVGIGQISSEVPQNLSASRPQDRQFILSSKKLLLSDSGFYLCAWTGGLSTDTQYFGPGTRLTVL.

This clonotype was seen a few times. The chain employs TRBV20-1 and TRBJ1-1, with D tentatively TRBD1 (6 bases). This CDR3 spans 16 amino acids. The V and J ends lost 0 bases and 4 bases respectively, with 18 bases between them. Per the germline V gene, CDR1 is DFQATT and CDR2 is SNEGSKA (reference sequence). In nucleotides, the CDR3 is TGCAGTGCTAGAGATTCTAACAGGGAGGGTGGCACTGAAGCTTTCTTT. Protein: CSARDSNREGGTEAFF.

Only a few counts were recorded for this clonotype. The rearrangement links TRBV4-1 to TRBJ2-1; 13 positions match TRBD2. Germline V gene data show CDR1 as MGHRA and CDR2 as YSYEKL. V was pared by 4 bases and J by 6 bases, with 18 bases of the junction left unmatched. The CDR3 sequence is 20 residues long. The CDR3 sequence: CASSLGEAVGLAGVSNEQFF. The CDR3 nucleotides are TGCGCCAGCAGCCTAGGGGAGGCAGTTGGACTAGCGGGAGTGTCCAATGAGCAGTTCTTC.